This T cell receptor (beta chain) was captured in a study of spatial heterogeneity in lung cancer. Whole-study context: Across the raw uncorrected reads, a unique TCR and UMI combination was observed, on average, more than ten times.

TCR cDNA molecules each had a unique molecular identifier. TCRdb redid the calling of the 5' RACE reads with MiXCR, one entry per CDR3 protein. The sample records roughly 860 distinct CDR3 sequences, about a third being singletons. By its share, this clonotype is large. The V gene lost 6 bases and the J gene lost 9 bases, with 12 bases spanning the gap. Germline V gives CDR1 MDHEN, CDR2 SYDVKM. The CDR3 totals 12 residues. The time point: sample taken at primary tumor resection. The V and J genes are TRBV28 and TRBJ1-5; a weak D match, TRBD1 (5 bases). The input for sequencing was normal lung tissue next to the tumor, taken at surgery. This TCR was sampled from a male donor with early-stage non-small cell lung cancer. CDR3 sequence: CASSPPRGPQHF. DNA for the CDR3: TGTGCCAGCAGCCCCCCGAGGGGGCCCCAGCATTTT.